The T cell receptor (beta chain) under discussion was sequenced for a study of shared clonotypes between healthy human individuals. Looking at the study overall: Each donor's CD4 naive and CD4 memory cells filled three plates apiece, CD8 naive two, and CD8 memory one. Study-level results: Several donors showed sharing of approximately 5% of naive CD4 clonotypes.

Germline CDR1 and CDR2: LNHNV and YYDKDF (reference sequence). V trimming: 3 bases; J trimming: 4 bases; junction bases outside the gene matches: 12. The CDR3 covers 18 residues. Comments on this clone: Antigen unknown.

Under the authors' procedure: Filtering was not the same, since immunoSEQ gave junction-only sequences without quality scores. The assay was immunoSEQ multiplex PCR, and TCRdb's table has in-frame clones only and misses some. D and trimming were read from the DNA, whereas the V and J calls and clone size are those reported in that table. The data hold hundreds of thousands of clones, with 73% observed a single time. The specimen was memory CD4+ T cells sorted from blood. Regarding subset: CD45RA-negative fraction. The chain uses TRBV15 and TRBJ2-7; TRBD2 aligns across 13 bases. The sequence was obtained from a woman aged 25-40 years in good health. The CDR3 reads CATSSGRTSGSYGYEQYF. The DNA for the CDR3 is TGTGCCACCAGCAGCGGACGGACTAGCGGGAGTTACGGGTACGAGCAGTACTTC.